This T cell receptor (beta chain) was observed in a study of T cells in Graves' hyperthyroidism and ophthalmopathy. Study-level points and caveats: Ophthalmopathy stood apart from stable hyperthyroidism in a 13 V-J model. Expanded thyroid clonotypes (above 0.001) were mostly also found in blood.

TCR beta CDR3 regions were amplified from RNA transcripts. A first-round RT-PCR of the TCR CDR3 used the HTBI primer set. One entry per CDR3 protein, called by TCRdb with MiXCR from the multiplex PCR reads. The repertoire holds about 640,000 distinct CDR3 sequences, with less than 25% as singletons. Ophthalmopathy patients had moderate-to-severe active disease, CAS ≥3, NOSPECS ≥4, and disease duration under 3 months. Patients with uncontrolled infections, other autoimmune diseases, pregnancy or lactation were excluded. In this sample, this clonotype turned up many times. The antigen is undetermined. There are 16 residues in the CDR3. Germline lookup yields CDR1 MNHNS and CDR2 SASEGT. Trimming cost V 4 bases and J 7 bases, with 20 bases left between them.

This chain uses TRBV6-1 with TRBJ2-1; a weak D match, TRBD2 (7 bases). The TCR was taken from a man younger than 45 with Graves' ophthalmopathy. Material: blood. Here the CDR3 DNA reads TGTGCCAGCAGTGGGCAAGGGGGGGTGTCGAGAAATGAGCAGTTCTTC. It encodes CASSGQGGVSRNEQFF.